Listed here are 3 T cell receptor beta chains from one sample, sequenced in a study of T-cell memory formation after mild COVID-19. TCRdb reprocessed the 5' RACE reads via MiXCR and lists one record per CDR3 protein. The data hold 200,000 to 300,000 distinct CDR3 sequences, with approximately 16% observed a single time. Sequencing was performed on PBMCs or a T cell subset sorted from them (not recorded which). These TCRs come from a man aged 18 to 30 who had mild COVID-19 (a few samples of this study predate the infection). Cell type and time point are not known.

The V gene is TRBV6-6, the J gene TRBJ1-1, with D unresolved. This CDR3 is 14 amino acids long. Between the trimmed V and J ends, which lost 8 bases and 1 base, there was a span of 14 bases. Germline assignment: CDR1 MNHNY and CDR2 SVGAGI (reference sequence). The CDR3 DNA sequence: TGTGCCAGCCTAAGGTCTAGCGGGAACACTGAAGCTTTCTTT. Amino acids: CASLRSSGNTEAFF.

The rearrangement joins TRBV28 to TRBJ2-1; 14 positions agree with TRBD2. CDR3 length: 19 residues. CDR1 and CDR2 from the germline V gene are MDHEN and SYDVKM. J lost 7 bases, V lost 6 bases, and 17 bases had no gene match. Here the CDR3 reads CASSYLGLAGGDKGNEQFF. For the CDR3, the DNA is TGTGCCAGCAGCTACCTCGGACTAGCGGGGGGAGACAAAGGGAATGAGCAGTTCTTC. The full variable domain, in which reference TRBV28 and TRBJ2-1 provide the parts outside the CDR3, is DVKVTQSSRYLVKRTGEKVFLECVQDMDHENMFWYRQDPGLGLRLIYFSYDVKMKEKGDIPEGYSVSREKKERFSLILESASTNQTSMYLCASSYLGLAGGDKGNEQFFGPGTRLTVL.

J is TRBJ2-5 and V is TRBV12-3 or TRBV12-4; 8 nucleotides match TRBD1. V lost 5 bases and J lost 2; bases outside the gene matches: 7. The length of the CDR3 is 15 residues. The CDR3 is CASSLGDRLQETQYF. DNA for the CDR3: TGTGCCAGCAGTCTCGGGGACAGGCTGCAAGAGACCCAGTACTTC.